This entry describes one T cell receptor (beta chain). This specimen comes from a study of blood T cell repertoires in COVID-19. As for the study in general: The United States, Italy and Spain provided the acute and convalescent COVID-19 samples. PBMCs, B-cell-depleted T cells, or T cells were the source of the cDNA or gDNA that made up the material.

The CDR3 totals 16 residues. In germline, CDR1 is ENHRY, CDR2 SYGVKD. The V gene end was trimmed by 3 bases and the J gene end by 3 bases; junction bases not matched to a gene: 6. The repertoire was sequenced with immunoSEQ multiplex PCR; TCRdb's copy has only in-frame clones and lacks some. The sample records 350,000 to 450,000 clones, around 87% being singletons. The rearrangement joins TRBV10-3 to TRBJ2-7; 12 bases align to TRBD2. The sequencing sample was made of peripheral blood. This receptor was obtained from a woman between 55 and 75 years old with COVID-19, enrolled during active disease. CDR3 coding DNA: TGTGCCATCAGTGATCCCGGACTAGCGGGGCACTACGAGCAGTACTTC. The encoded protein is CAISDPGLAGHYEQYF.